Presented here are 2 T cell receptor beta chains from one specimen sequenced in a study of blood T cell repertoires in COVID-19. Assay: immunoSEQ multiplex PCR; the TCRdb copy retains only in-frame clones and omits some. The sample has about 81,000 clones; more than 70% are singletons. Sequenced material: peripheral blood. The receptors shown here come from a woman between 70 and 85 years old with acute or convalescent COVID-19.

V usage is TRBV19 and J usage is TRBJ2-1; tentatively, D is TRBD2 (5 bases). The CDR3 loop spans 15 amino acids. Trimming removed 6 bases at V and 0 bases at J, with 12 bases between. The V gene's germline CDR1 is LNHDA and CDR2 SQIVND (reference sequence). The CDR3 loop is CASRLAIYSYNEQFF. In nucleotides, the CDR3 is TGTGCCAGTAGATTAGCGATATACTCCTACAATGAGCAGTTCTTC.

The rearrangement links TRBV5-4 to TRBJ2-5, with D perhaps matching TRBD1 (6 bases). Germline loops: CDR1 SGHNT, CDR2 YYREEE (reference sequence). V dropped 3 bases and J dropped 4 bases, with 16 bases sitting between them. CDR3 length equals 15 residues. This CDR3 is CASSSGGGKGETQYF. The CDR3 nucleotides read TGTGCCAGCAGCTCGGGTGGGGGCAAGGGAGAGACCCAGTACTTC.